The 3 T cell receptor beta chains reported below all come from one sample, sequenced in a study of T-cell memory formation after mild COVID-19. TCRdb independently ran MiXCR on the 5' RACE reads; one entry per CDR3 protein. The sample contains about 340,000 distinct CDR3 sequences, 14% of which appear only once. Sequencing was done on a sample of PBMCs or a T cell subset sorted from them (not recorded which). Receptor source: a man aged 18 to 30 who had mild COVID-19 (a few samples of this study predate the infection). Cell type and time point are not known.

This clonotype was counted only a few times. V gene TRBV7-6 combines with J gene TRBJ1-1, with D maybe TRBD1 (6 bases). CDR1 is SGHVS and CDR2 is FNYEAQ in the germline V gene. This CDR3 contains 14 residues. Trimming pared 5 bases from V and 0 bases from J, leaving 10 bases between. In DNA form, the CDR3 reads TGTGCCAGCAGCGCCCGGGGGCTGAACACTGAAGCTTTCTTT. Translated: CASSARGLNTEAFF.

This clonotype was recorded at least ten times. The CDR3 bases are TGCGCCAGCAGCCAAGAGGAGGGACTAGAGTACAATGAGCAGTTCTTC. Its translation is CASSQEEGLEYNEQFF. This chain uses TRBV4-3 with TRBJ2-1, with TRBD2 matching over 8 bases. The V and J ends lost 0 bases and 4 bases, in that order; junction bases with no gene match: 5. The CDR3 has 16 residues. Germline V gene data show CDR1 as LGHNA and CDR2 as YSLEER.

This clonotype was seen only a few times. The chain uses TRBV6-6 and TRBJ1-5; D may be TRBD1 (5 bases). The CDR3 totals 15 residues. CDR1 is MNHNY and CDR2 is SVGAGI in the germline V gene (reference sequence). V was clipped by 6 bases and J by 4 bases, with 16 bases between them. CDR3 protein: CASRTRTFRNQPQHF. CDR3 in DNA: TGTGCCAGCAGGACCAGGACATTTCGGAATCAGCCCCAGCATTTT.